This T cell receptor beta chain was recorded in a study of response to subunit inactivated influenza vaccine. Findings and limits, study-wide: The authors proposed limited new T cell recruitment per seasonal influenza vaccination.

This clonotype was seen repeatedly, ten times or more. Its antigen is unidentified. Trimming removed 5 bases from V and 2 bases from J, with 8 bases in between. This CDR3 region has 13 residues. Germline V gene data show CDR1 as SGDLS and CDR2 as YYNGEE. TCRdb passed the RT-PCR reads through MiXCR, listing each CDR3 protein once. The sample contains about 800,000 distinct CDR3 sequences, about 20% of which appear only once. The V call is TRBV9, the J call TRBJ2-1, with D tentatively TRBD2 (5 bases). Sequencing was performed on PBMCs from blood, taken around 5 days after vaccination. This TCR was recovered from a man aged 45-65 years who received an inactivated influenza vaccine. This CDR3 is CASSAGTYNEQFF. In DNA form, the CDR3 reads TGTGCCAGCAGTGCGGGCACCTACAATGAGCAGTTCTTC.